Presented here are 30 T cell receptor beta chains from one specimen sequenced in a study of T cells in Graves' hyperthyroidism and ophthalmopathy. TCR beta CDR3 region amplification was performed from RNA transcripts. First-round RT-PCR with HTBI primers amplified the TCR CDR3 region. In TCRdb, the multiplex PCR reads were re-called with MiXCR into one record per CDR3 protein. Counted here are some 770,000 distinct CDR3 sequences, about 17% occurring once; the ten biggest clones make up approximately 8.4%. Sequenced sample: blood. All receptors derive from a young man with Graves' hyperthyroidism.

This clonotype was seen many times. This chain uses TRBV20-1 with TRBJ2-1; D is unresolved. Germline-derived CDR1 and CDR2 are DFQATT and SNEGSKA (reference sequence). V lost 3 bases and J 8 bases, leaving 17 bases between the germline ends. The CDR3 contains 14 residues. The CDR3 loop reads CSASSLPPTDEQFF. Written as DNA, the CDR3 is TGCAGTGCTAGCTCCCTACCCCCTACAGATGAGCAGTTCTTC.

This clonotype was picked up many times. This sequence joins TRBV5-1 and TRBJ2-1, with D possibly matching TRBD1 (5 bases). CDR1 and CDR2 from the germline V gene are SGHRS and YFSETQ. The CDR3 loop spans 15 amino acids. Trimming left V 1 base short and J 9 bases short, with 17 bases between. The CDR3 nucleotides are TGCGCCAGCAGCTTGAGGGGTTTTGCACAAGGTGAGCAGTTCTTC. Residues: CASSLRGFAQGEQFF.

The V gene is TRBV15, the J gene TRBJ1-5; D is ambiguous. CDR1 LNHNV and CDR2 YYDKDF come from the germline V gene (reference sequence). With 0 bases removed from V and 7 bases from J, the gap between germline ends came to 7 bases. The CDR3 extends over 13 amino acids. The CDR3 DNA follows: TGTGCCACCAGCAGAGAGAGCGAACAGCCCCAGCATTTT. Its protein product is CATSRESEQPQHF. The variable domain in full, with the rest retrieved from reference TRBV15 and TRBJ1-5, is DAMVIQNPRYQVTQFGKPVTLSCSQTLNHNVMYWYQQKSSQAPKLLFHYYDKDFNNEADTPDNFQSRRPNTSFCFLDIRSPGLGDTAMYLCATSRESEQPQHFGDGTRLSIL.

This chain uses TRBV28 with TRBJ2-1; the match to TRBD1 covers 8 bases. Germline CDR1 reads MDHEN; CDR2 reads SYDVKM. The V gene end was trimmed by 5 bases and the J gene end by 8 bases; junction bases not matched to a gene: 17. The CDR3 spans 17 residues. CDR3 protein: CASSPSGTGYSDDEQFF. The CDR3 DNA reads TGTGCCAGCAGTCCCTCCGGGACAGGTTATTCAGATGATGAGCAGTTCTTC.

This clonotype was detected only a few times. This chain joins TRBV12-3 or TRBV12-4 and TRBJ1-2; TRBD1 agrees at 10 bases. CDR3 length: 15 residues. J was trimmed by 6 bases and V by 3 bases; bases with no gene match: 7. CDR3 DNA sequence: TGTGCCAGCAGTTTTGAGACAGGGGGCATTGATGGCTACACCTTC. Protein sequence: CASSFETGGIDGYTF.

This clonotype was picked up a small number of times. The chain links TRBV20-1 to TRBJ1-6; no reliable D call. V lost 3 bases to trimming and J lost 10 bases, with 16 bases between them. This CDR3 spans 14 amino acids. The V gene's germline CDR1 is DFQATT and CDR2 SNEGSKA (reference sequence). DNA of the CDR3: TGCAGTGCTAGCCGGACTGAGGTCAAGTCACCCCTCCACTTT. Translated: CSASRTEVKSPLHF.

The chain employs TRBV4-1 and TRBJ2-3; D is undetermined. Trimming cost V 2 bases and J 6 bases, with 12 bases left between them. This CDR3 contains 14 residues. Germline CDR1 and CDR2: MGHRA and YSYEKL. The CDR3 spells CASSQKLDGDTQYF. CDR3 nucleotides: TGCGCCAGCAGCCAAAAGCTAGATGGGGATACGCAGTATTTT.

In its sample, this clonotype was seen a few times. The chain uses TRBV18 and TRBJ2-4; TRBD2 is a possible D gene (6 bases). Germline lookup yields CDR1 KGHSH and CDR2 LQKENI. The CDR3 sequence is 15 residues long. V lost 8 bases and J 3 bases, leaving 17 bases between the germline ends. The CDR3 region has the DNA TGTGCCAGCAGCTTAGGAGGGTCGGTCAAAAACATTCAGTACTTC. It translates to CASSLGGSVKNIQYF.

This clonotype was seen many times. The chain joins TRBV20-1 to TRBJ2-3; D ambiguous. The CDR3 is 11 amino acids. V was cut by 4 bases and J by 2 bases, with 4 bases left in between. Germline V gene data show CDR1 as DFQATT and CDR2 as SNEGSKA (reference sequence). This CDR3 is CSAITTDTQYF. The CDR3, as DNA: TGCAGTGCTATAACCACAGATACGCAGTATTTT.

This clonotype was observed at least ten times. The chain recombines TRBV11-3 with TRBJ2-1; D might be TRBD2 (5 bases). With 2 bases removed from V and 3 bases from J, the gap between germline ends came to 11 bases. CDR3 length equals 15 residues. CDR1 is SGHNT, CDR2 YENEEA, per germline. The CDR3 sequence: CASSLKSSLYNEQFF. In DNA, the CDR3 is TGTGCCAGCAGCTTAAAATCTAGCCTCTACAATGAGCAGTTCTTC.

The chain joins TRBV12-3 or TRBV12-4 to TRBJ1-1; D perhaps matches TRBD1 (5 bases). This CDR3 is built from 14 residues. Between the trimmed V and J ends, which lost 4 bases and 5 bases, there was a span of 14 bases. CDR3 bases: TGTGCCAGCAGTTCGGGACTGGGGGTAACTGAAGCTTTCTTT. Amino acid sequence: CASSSGLGVTEAFF.

This chain links TRBV5-1 with TRBJ2-7, with a tentative D call TRBD1 (5 bases). Trimming pared 0 bases from V and 5 bases from J, leaving 15 bases between. CDR1 is SGHRS, CDR2 YFSETQ, per germline. This CDR3 has 15 amino acids. The CDR3 DNA reads TGCGCCAGCAGCTTGGGTAGGGGTGATACCCACGAGCAGTACTTC. Translating gives CASSLGRGDTHEQYF.

This clonotype was observed many times. The CDR3 protein is CASSFIPIWGQLSYEQYF. The CDR3 nucleotides are TGTGCCAGCAGTTTTATCCCCATTTGGGGACAGTTGTCCTACGAGCAGTACTTC. J is TRBJ2-7 and V is TRBV28; TRBD1 matches at 7 bases. With V trimmed by 3 bases and J by 1 base, 15 bases remained unmatched. Germline CDR1 reads MDHEN; CDR2 reads SYDVKM. The CDR3 has 18 residues.

This clonotype showed up just a few times. The J gene is TRBJ1-4, the V gene TRBV29-1; the D gene is possibly TRBD1 (5 bases). The CDR3 length is 13 residues. CDR1 and CDR2 (germline): SQVTM, ANQGSEA. The V and J ends lost 4 bases and 8 bases respectively, with 14 bases between them. The CDR3 bases are TGCAGCGTTGTAGCAGGGCCCGGGGAAAAACTGTTTTTT. This translates into CSVVAGPGEKLFF.

This clonotype was detected a few times. The chain combines TRBV10-3 with TRBJ1-2; tentatively, D is TRBD1 (6 bases). This CDR3 comprises 14 residues. With 1 base removed from V and 2 bases from J, the gap between germline ends came to 8 bases. Per germline, CDR1 ENHRY and CDR2 SYGVKD. The CDR3 is CAISEWGLNYGYTF. CDR3 sequence (DNA): TGTGCCATCAGTGAGTGGGGGCTCAACTATGGCTACACCTTC.

This clonotype was picked up many times. CDR3 nucleotide sequence: TGTGCCAGCAGCCAAGATTTGGCGGGAGAGGGTGAGCAGTACTTC. As protein: CASSQDLAGEGEQYF. This chain connects TRBV3-1 to TRBJ2-7; TRBD2 matches 7 bases. The germline CDR1 and CDR2 sequences are LGHDT and YNNKEL (reference sequence). The CDR3 consists of 15 residues. The trim removed 0 bases at V and 7 bases at J, leaving 9 bases unmatched.

In this sample, this clonotype turned up many times. V is TRBV20-1 and J is TRBJ1-1, with unresolved D. Germline V gene sequence: CDR1 DFQATT, CDR2 SNEGSKA (reference sequence). Trimming stripped 1 base from V and 3 bases from J, with 12 bases between. This CDR3 comprises 14 residues. CDR3 in amino acids: CSARVHPWDTEAFF. The CDR3 coding sequence is TGCAGTGCTAGAGTCCACCCCTGGGACACTGAAGCTTTCTTT.

This clonotype was seen repeatedly, ten times or more. The genes are TRBV28 and TRBJ2-5, with a weak D call TRBD2 (5 bases). The CDR3 has 11 residues. Trimming removed 6 bases at V and 5 bases at J, with 7 bases between. Germline V gives CDR1 MDHEN, CDR2 SYDVKM. The CDR3 nucleotides are TGTGCCAGCAGGAGGGTCGAGACCCAGTACTTC. Protein: CASRRVETQYF.

The V and J genes are TRBV20-1 and TRBJ1-2, with D perhaps matching TRBD1 (6 bases). Germline V lookup: CDR1 DFQATT, CDR2 SNEGSKA (reference sequence). The CDR3 consists of 14 residues. V lost 0 bases and J 6 bases, leaving 14 bases between the germline ends. DNA of the CDR3: TGCAGTGCTAGAGATGGTAGGGGGGGCGATGGCTACACCTTC. Residues: CSARDGRGGDGYTF.

The table lists this clonotype with many counts. In DNA form, the CDR3 reads TGTGCCAGCAGCTTAAATGGCGGGGGGACCTACGAGCAGTACTTC. This codes for CASSLNGGGTYEQYF. The rearrangement links TRBV7-3 to TRBJ2-7; 8 bases align to TRBD2. The CDR3 spans 15 residues. Germline V lookup: CDR1 SGHTA, CDR2 FQGTGA. V lost 1 base, J lost 2 bases, and 4 bases stayed unmatched.

The chain uses TRBV6-1 and TRBJ1-3, with D possibly being TRBD1 (5 bases). There are 15 residues in the CDR3. V lost 6 bases and J lost 4, with 16 bases in between. Germline V gene lookup returns CDR1 MNHNS and CDR2 SASEGT. The CDR3 DNA is TGTGCCAGCAGGCACTCCGGGACGGGAGGAAACACCATATATTTT. Amino acid sequence: CASRHSGTGGNTIYF.

This rearrangement joins TRBV19 to TRBJ2-2; no reliable D call. In germline, CDR1 is LNHDA, CDR2 SQIVND (reference sequence). The CDR3 covers 13 residues. V was trimmed by 7 bases and J by 7 bases, leaving 13 bases between them. Written as DNA, the CDR3 is TGTGCCAGTAAGGCGGAGTGGGGCGGGGAGCTGTTTTTT. Its protein is CASKAEWGGELFF.

This sequence joins TRBV28 and TRBJ1-5; 7 bases align to TRBD1. Germline CDR1 is MDHEN and CDR2 is SYDVKM. Trimming took 5 bases from V and 4 from J; bases not matched to a gene: 5. This CDR3 is 14 amino acids long. The CDR3 bases are TGTGCCAGCAGTGTACAGGGGAGTAATCAGCCCCAGCATTTT. This translates into CASSVQGSNQPQHF.

This clonotype appeared a few times. The rearrangement uses TRBV12-3 or TRBV12-4 and TRBJ2-7; TRBD2 matches 8 bases. After removal of 7 bases from V and 3 bases from J, the junction contained 8 bases not matched to a gene. The CDR3 runs 14 residues. The CDR3 loop is CASTPAGEGYEQYF. The CDR3 DNA reads as TGTGCCAGCACCCCAGCGGGGGAAGGCTACGAGCAGTACTTC.

The chain has TRBV20-1 and TRBJ1-2, with TRBD1 matching 7 bases. V shed 0 bases and J 6 bases; nucleotides not matched to a gene: 7. The CDR3 totals 14 residues. Per the germline V gene, CDR1 is DFQATT and CDR2 is SNEGSKA (reference sequence). CDR3 protein: CSAREPGTAHGYTF. The DNA for the CDR3 is TGCAGTGCTAGAGAGCCCGGGACAGCCCATGGCTACACCTTC.

The CDR3 region is CAISAGLAGDNEQFF. CDR3 coding DNA: TGTGCCATCAGTGCCGGGCTAGCGGGAGACAATGAGCAGTTCTTC. V and J are TRBV10-3 and TRBJ2-1, with 10 positions matching TRBD2. Germline trimming cut 4 bases from V and 5 bases from J; bases unmatched to any gene: 5. The CDR3 is 15 amino acids. CDR1 ENHRY and CDR2 SYGVKD come from the germline V gene.

This clonotype was detected only a few times. This chain links TRBV29-1 with TRBJ1-1, with D perhaps TRBD1 (5 bases). The V and J ends lost 5 bases and 1 base respectively, with 8 bases between them. The CDR3 totals 12 residues. Germline V lookup: CDR1 SQVTM, CDR2 ANQGSEA. The CDR3 bases are TGCAGCGTTAGGCAGGGGAACACTGAAGCTTTCTTT. Protein sequence: CSVRQGNTEAFF.

In this sample, this clonotype turned up a few times. The V and J genes are TRBV10-3 and TRBJ1-1, with D perhaps TRBD1 (6 bases). The CDR3 covers 16 residues. Trimming cost V 2 bases and J 4 bases, with 17 bases left between them. In germline, CDR1 is ENHRY, CDR2 SYGVKD. CDR3 DNA sequence: TGTGCCATCAGTGAGACTTACTCAGGGGTCCCCACTGAAGCTTTCTTT. Translation gives CAISETYSGVPTEAFF.

This clonotype was observed at least ten times. This chain uses TRBV30 with TRBJ1-1; D gene uncertain. The CDR3 loop spans 14 amino acids. The germline V and J ends were trimmed by 3 bases and 0 bases, with 11 bases remaining between them. CDR1 and CDR2 from the germline V gene are GTSNPN and SVGIG (reference sequence). In DNA, the CDR3 is TGTGCCTGGAGCCTAGGGATCATGAACACTGAAGCTTTCTTT. Translated: CAWSLGIMNTEAFF.

The rearrangement uses TRBV15 and TRBJ2-1; 10 nucleotides agree with TRBD2. The CDR3 length is 13 residues. Trimming at V came to 6 bases and at J to 11 bases, leaving 7 bases not matched to a gene. CDR1 is LNHNV and CDR2 is YYDKDF in the germline V gene (reference sequence). The CDR3 loop reads CATRPGLANKQFF. CDR3 nucleotide sequence: TGTGCCACCAGGCCGGGACTAGCGAATAAGCAGTTCTTC.